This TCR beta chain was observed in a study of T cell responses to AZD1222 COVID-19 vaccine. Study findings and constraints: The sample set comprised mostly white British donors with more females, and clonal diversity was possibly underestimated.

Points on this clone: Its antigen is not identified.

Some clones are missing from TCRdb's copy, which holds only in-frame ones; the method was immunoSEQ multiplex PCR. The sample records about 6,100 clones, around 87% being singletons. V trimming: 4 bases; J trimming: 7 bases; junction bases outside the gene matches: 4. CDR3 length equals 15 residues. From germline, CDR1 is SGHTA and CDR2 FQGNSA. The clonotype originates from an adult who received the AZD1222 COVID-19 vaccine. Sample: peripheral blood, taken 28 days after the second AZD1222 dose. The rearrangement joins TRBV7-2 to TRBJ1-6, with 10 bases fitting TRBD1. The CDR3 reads CASSSDRGQNSPLHF. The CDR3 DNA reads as TGTGCCAGCAGCTCTGACAGGGGGCAGAATTCACCCCTCCACTTT.